These T cell receptor beta chains were read from a single sample in a study of control samples from healthy donors and cancer patients. Only in-frame clones appear in the TCRdb table, and some are missing; sequencing was by immunoSEQ multiplex PCR. The data contain tens of thousands of clones, 90% to 95% of them singletons. The sample comprised blood. Receptor source: a man under 40 in good health. CDR3s include the opening cysteine and the closing phenylalanine or tryptophan. A D gene is named only where the DNA matches it firmly. Size is stated for part of the rows, as once, few or many counts, or as a class when the clone is expanded.

TGTGCCAGCAGTCGGGACTGGCAAAACAATGAGCAGTTCTTC CASSRDWQNNEQFF - TRBJ2-1 - 14 TRBV7-2
TGTGCCACCAGTGATTTTCACGGAGGCGGGGAGCTGTTTTTT CATSDFHGGGELFF - TRBJ2-2 - 14 TRBV24-1
TGTGCCAGCAGTCCCTATTTAGCGGGTGGGTTTGAGCAGTTCTTC CASSPYLAGGFEQFF TRBD2 TRBJ2-1 - 15 TRBV28
TGTGCCAGCAGCTTGGTTGGGAGAATTAACACTGAAGCTTTCTTT CASSLVGRINTEAFF - TRBJ1-1 - 15 TRBV5-6
TGTGCCAGCTCACCAACACAGGGCGGGAACGAGCAGTACTTC CASSPTQGGNEQYF - TRBJ2-7 - 14 TRBV18
TGTGCCCTCAGCGGCGTGGGGGGGAACGAGCAGTACTTC CALSGVGGNEQYF TRBD2 TRBJ2-7 - 13 TRBV6-5
TGCGCCAGCAGTATACAGGGGCCGGCAGGCAATCAGCCCCAGCATTTT CASSIQGPAGNQPQHF TRBD1 TRBJ1-5 - 16 TRBV10-2
TGTGCCAGCAGCGCGGGGGGGCCTCTGAACTATGGCTACACCTTC CASSAGGPLNYGYTF - TRBJ1-2 - 15 TRBV7-9
TGTGCCAGCAGCTCCCAGGGACGGGACAGTACAGTGGTGGGCTATGGCTACACCTTC CASSSQGRDSTVVGYGYTF TRBD1 TRBJ1-2 - 19 TRBV7-9
TGTGCCAGCAGCTCGAGACAGGGGTTAAATTACACCTTC CASSSRQGLNYTF TRBD1 TRBJ1-2 - 13 TRBV7-3
TGTGCCAGTAGAACACAGGGCGATGGAAACACCATATATTTT CASRTQGDGNTIYF - TRBJ1-3 - 14 TRBV19
TGTGCCAGCAGCCAACTGGGACGCGCCCGAGATGAGCAGTTCTTC CASSQLGRARDEQFF - TRBJ2-1 - 15 TRBV3-1/TRBV3-2
TGTGCCAGCAGGTTCCCAGGCTACGAGCAGTACTTC CASRFPGYEQYF - TRBJ2-7 - 12 TRBV28
TGTGCCAGCAGTGAGCAGACGGGGGGGACAAACATTCAGTACTTC CASSEQTGGTNIQYF TRBD2 TRBJ2-4 - 15 TRBV6-1
TGTGCCAGCAGTTACGGGGACAGGGCCCTCTACGAGCAGTACTTC CASSYGDRALYEQYF TRBD1 TRBJ2-7 - 15 TRBV6-2/TRBV6-3
TGTGCCAGCAGCTTATCCACCGGGGAGCTGTTTTTT CASSLSTGELFF - TRBJ2-2 - 12 TRBV7-6
TGTGCCAGCAGCTCGAGATCTGGGACCCAGTACTTC CASSSRSGTQYF - TRBJ2-5 - 12 TRBV7-2
TGTGCCAGCAGCCTGGACAGAAGTCAGCCCCAGCATTTT CASSLDRSQPQHF - TRBJ1-5 - 13 TRBV2
TGTGCCAACCTAGGGGGAACGACAGGGGTCGGTGTCGGCACTGAAGCTTTCTTT CANLGGTTGVGVGTEAFF TRBD1 TRBJ1-1 - 18 TRBV2
TGCGCCAGCAGCCCCCCAGGGGAACAAGAGACCCAGTACTTC CASSPPGEQETQYF - TRBJ2-5 - 14 TRBV4-1
TGTGCCAGAAGCTTGGTGGCCCGTTACTCTGGGGCCAACGTCCTGACTTTC CARSLVARYSGANVLTF - TRBJ2-6 - 17 TRBV5-3
TGTGCCATCCTTGACCCCGACAGGGAAACTGAAGCTTTCTTT CAILDPDRETEAFF TRBD1 TRBJ1-1 - 14 TRBV10-3
TGTGCCAGCAGTTACTCGGTAGCCCCCTACAATGAGCAGTTCTTC CASSYSVAPYNEQFF - TRBJ2-1 - 15 TRBV6-5
TGTGCCAGCAGTTACACGGGCTCGACTGAAGCTTTCTTT CASSYTGSTEAFF - TRBJ1-1 - 13 TRBV6-2/TRBV6-3
TGTGCCAGCAGCTCCGGCTGGGAGCTGTTTTTT CASSSGWELFF - TRBJ2-2 - 11 TRBV5-5
TGTGCCAGCAGCTTACACCAGACCGGGGAGCTGTTTTTT CASSLHQTGELFF - TRBJ2-2 - 13 TRBV11-3
TGTGCCAGCAGCCCCCGACAGGTGCACTATGGCTACACCTTC CASSPRQVHYGYTF - TRBJ1-2 - 14 TRBV7-9
TGCGCCAGCAGCTTGAGGACAGACGGGGAGCTGTTTTTT CASSLRTDGELFF - TRBJ2-2 - 13 TRBV5-1
TGTGCCAGCAGCCAAGAAGGTTCAGGCAGCTCCTCCTATGGCTACACCTTC CASSQEGSGSSSYGYTF - TRBJ1-2 - 17 TRBV3-1/TRBV3-2
TGTGCCAGCAGCCAGGGGGGAATGAACACTGAAGCTTTCTTT CASSQGGMNTEAFF - TRBJ1-1 - 14 TRBV3-1/TRBV3-2
TGTGCCAGCAGCGCGACAGGGGCTGCGGCTTTCTTT CASSATGAAAFF TRBD1 TRBJ1-1 - 12 TRBV14
TGTGCCCCAAACGGGGGGACTGAAGCTTTCTTT CAPNGGTEAFF - TRBJ1-1 - 11 TRBV24-1
TGTGCCTGGAGTGTAGGTAGGAATGAGCAGTTCTTC CAWSVGRNEQFF - TRBJ2-1 - 12 TRBV30
TGTGCCAGCTCGGATGGCTCCTACGAGCAGTACTTC CASSDGSYEQYF - TRBJ2-7 - 12 TRBV19
TGTGCCAGCAGTGGCGATCAGAGTAGCAATCAGCCCCAGCATTTT CASSGDQSSNQPQHF - TRBJ1-5 - 15 TRBV28
TGCGCCAGCAGCCAAGAATTGGGCGACCTTCTTGAAGCTTTCTTT CASSQELGDLLEAFF - TRBJ1-1 - 15 TRBV4-3
TGTGCCAGCAGGGAAATGGCCGCGGGGGGAGGAGAGACCCAGTACTTC CASREMAAGGGETQYF TRBD2 TRBJ2-5 - 16 TRBV6-1
TGCGCCAGCCTTATAGTGAGGGAGTTGTACAATGAGCAGTTCTTC CASLIVRELYNEQFF - TRBJ2-1 - 15 TRBV10-1
TGTGCCACCAGTGATGGACCAGCAACTTTCTTT CATSDGPATFF - TRBJ1-1 - 11 TRBV24-1
TGTGCCAGTAGTATAACGACTAGCAGGATAGAGGGGGAGCTGTTTTTT CASSITTSRIEGELFF TRBD2 TRBJ2-2 - 16 TRBV19
TGTGCCAGCAGCCCCCCCCCGAATGAGCAGTTCTTC CASSPPPNEQFF - TRBJ2-1 - 12 TRBV11-2
TGTGCCAGCAGTCGCAGGGTCCGAGAGACCCAGTACTTC CASSRRVRETQYF - TRBJ2-5 - 13 TRBV11-2
TGTGCCAGCAGCCAGAGACAGGGCGGCACAGATACGCAGTATTTT CASSQRQGGTDTQYF TRBD1 TRBJ2-3 - 15 TRBV6-2/TRBV6-3
TGTGCCAGCAGCGTATCTGGGGTTGGCACCGGGGAGCTGTTTTTT CASSVSGVGTGELFF - TRBJ2-2 - 15 TRBV9
TGCGCCAGCAGCCCCTGGCTAGCGGGGGCATACGAGCAGTACTTC CASSPWLAGAYEQYF TRBD2 TRBJ2-7 - 15 TRBV5-1
TGTGCCAGCAGCCAAAGTCTTCCGGCAGATACGCAGTATTTT CASSQSLPADTQYF - TRBJ2-3 - 14 TRBV7-3
TGTGCCAGCAGTGCTGCTGGCTACACCTTC CASSAAGYTF - TRBJ1-2 - 10 TRBV6-4
TGTGCCAGTACACAAGACAGCTCTCAGCCCCAGCATTTT CASTQDSSQPQHF - TRBJ1-5 - 13 TRBV19
TGTGCCAGCAGTTTAGGAAACACCATATATTTT CASSLGNTIYF - TRBJ1-3 - 11 TRBV28
TGTGCCAGCAGCCAAGATGTCAGGGCGGGGGGCTACACCTTC CASSQDVRAGGYTF - TRBJ1-2 - 14 TRBV3-1/TRBV3-2
TGTGCCAGCAGGGGACTTGCTAACACTGAAGCTTTCTTT CASRGLANTEAFF - TRBJ1-1 once 13 TRBV6-5
TGCAGCGCGATACTAGCGGGAGTGGGGGAGACCCAGTACTTC CSAILAGVGETQYF TRBD2 TRBJ2-5 - 14 TRBV29-1
TGCGCCAGCAGCCAACCCCGGGGGCCAGTTGGTCAGCCCCAGCATTTT CASSQPRGPVGQPQHF - TRBJ1-5 - 16 TRBV4-1
TGTGCCAGCAGTGAGAGGGGGGGTAGCAATCAGCCCCAGCATTTT CASSERGGSNQPQHF - TRBJ1-5 - 15 TRBV6-1
TGTGCCAGCAGTGAAGTGGGCAGGGGAGGCACTGAAGCTTTCTTT CASSEVGRGGTEAFF - TRBJ1-1 - 15 TRBV6-1